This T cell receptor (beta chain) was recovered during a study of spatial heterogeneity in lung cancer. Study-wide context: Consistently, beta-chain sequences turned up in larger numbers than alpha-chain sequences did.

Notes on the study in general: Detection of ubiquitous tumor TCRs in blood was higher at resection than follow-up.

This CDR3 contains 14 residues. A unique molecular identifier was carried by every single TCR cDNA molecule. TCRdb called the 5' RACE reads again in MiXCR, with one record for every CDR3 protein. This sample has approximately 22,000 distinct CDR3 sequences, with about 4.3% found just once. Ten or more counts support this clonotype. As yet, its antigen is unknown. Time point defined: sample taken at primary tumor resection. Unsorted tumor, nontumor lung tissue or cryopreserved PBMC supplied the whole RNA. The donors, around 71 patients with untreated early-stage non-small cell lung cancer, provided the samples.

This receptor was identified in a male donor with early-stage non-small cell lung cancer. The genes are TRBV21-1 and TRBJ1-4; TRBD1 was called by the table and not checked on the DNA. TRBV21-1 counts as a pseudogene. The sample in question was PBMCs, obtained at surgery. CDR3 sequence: CASRKGQFNEKLFF. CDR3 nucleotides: TGTGCCAGCAGGAAGGGACAGTTTAATGAAAAACTGTTTTTT.